What follows is one TCR beta chain and its context. Its specificity is unknown. Amplification of TCR alpha and beta CDR3 regions from RNA used iRepertoire nested multiplex PCR. TCRdb called the multiplex PCR reads again in MiXCR, with one record for every CDR3 protein. The data contain 150,000 or so distinct CDR3 sequences, approximately 39% of them seen just once; the ten biggest clones take up roughly 20%. This record belongs to a study of glioma-infiltrating T cells. Study findings and constraints: Gliomas, especially low-grade, showed above-expected tissue-blood divergence; non-neoplastic patients showed below.

The CDR3 has 14 amino acids. V lost 3 bases and J lost 3; bases outside the gene matches: 8. Germline lookup yields CDR1 DFQATT and CDR2 SNEGSKA (reference sequence). The V call is TRBV20-1, the J call TRBJ2-7, with 7 bases identical to TRBD1. This TCR was recovered from a human donor with low-grade glioma or glioblastoma, undergoing nonglioma brain surgery, or in good health (not recorded which). Input material: glioma tissue, nonneoplastic brain tissue, or PBMCs (not recorded which). The CDR3 DNA reads TGCAGTGCTAGTCGACCGGGACAGAACTACGAGCAGTACTTC. Protein sequence: CSASRPGQNYEQYF.